This is a list of T cell receptor beta chains from one sample in a study. One entry per CDR3 protein, called by TCRdb with MiXCR from the RT-PCR reads. This table holds approximately 720,000 distinct CDR3 sequences, more than 13% found once. The specimen was memory CD4+ T cells from blood. Receptors originate from a female donor in good health, serving as a healthy control. Both conserved end residues are part of each CDR3. D genes are given only for firm matches. Some rows mark clone size as missing; the rest say once, few, many or name a class of expanded clone.

many	TRBV4-1	TRBD1	TRBJ1-2	CASSQPRRGLGYGYTF	TGCGCCAGCAGCCAACCACGTAGGGGGCTCGGCTATGGCTACACCTTC
few	TRBV21-1	NA	TRBJ1-5	CASSKGRTDLSNQPQHF	TGTGCCAGCAGCAAAGGGCGGACCGATCTTAGCAATCAGCCCCAGCATTTT
NA	TRBV20-1	NA	TRBJ2-1	CSAREAWDEQFF	TGCAGTGCTAGAGAGGCATGGGATGAGCAGTTCTTC
many	TRBV10-3	TRBD1	TRBJ2-7	CAISEDRGYEQYF	TGTGCCATCAGTGAGGACAGGGGCTACGAGCAGTACTTC
many	TRBV21-1	NA	TRBJ2-7	CASSKLADEQYF	TGTGCCAGCAGCAAACTAGCTGACGAGCAGTACTTC
many	TRBV5-1	NA	TRBJ2-1	CASSIDSGGNEQFF	TGCGCCAGCAGCATTGACAGCGGAGGCAATGAGCAGTTCTTC
few	TRBV9	TRBD2	TRBJ2-7	CASSAFGTSGYEQYF	TGTGCCAGCAGCGCGTTCGGGACTAGCGGCTACGAGCAGTACTTC
NA	TRBV28	TRBD2	TRBJ2-3	CASINGLAGGRDTQYF	TGTGCCAGCATTAACGGACTAGCGGGAGGTCGGGATACGCAGTATTTT
NA	TRBV18	NA	TRBJ1-5	CASSPLQGTGQPQHF	TGTGCCAGCTCACCACTTCAGGGGACGGGGCAGCCCCAGCATTTT
few	TRBV15	TRBD1	TRBJ2-7	CATSPWGQPYEQYF	TGTGCCACCAGCCCTTGGGGACAGCCGTACGAGCAGTACTTC
few	TRBV20-1	TRBD2	TRBJ2-2	CSARGRGEVAGELFF	TGCAGTGCTAGGGGGCGGGGGGAGGTGGCCGGGGAGCTGTTTTTT
NA	TRBV5-8	TRBD1	TRBJ1-5	CASSSTRGPNQPQHF	TGTGCCAGCAGTTCAACAAGGGGGCCGAATCAGCCCCAGCATTTT
many	TRBV10-3	TRBD1	TRBJ2-2	CAISDITGGTGELFF	TGTGCCATCAGTGATATAACAGGGGGTACCGGGGAGCTGTTTTTT
NA	TRBV18	NA	TRBJ1-4	CASSLWGQDEKLFF	TGTGCCAGCTCACTCTGGGGGCAGGATGAAAAACTGTTTTTT
NA	TRBV7-2	TRBD1	TRBJ2-7	CASSLVRQGYEQYF	TGTGCCAGCAGCTTAGTAAGACAGGGATACGAGCAGTACTTC
NA	TRBV10-2	NA	TRBJ2-7	CASSPDPVYEQYF	TGCGCCAGCAGTCCCGACCCCGTCTACGAGCAGTACTTC
many	TRBV7-9	NA	TRBJ2-5	CASSLQGSPETQYF	TGTGCCAGCAGCTTACAGGGGTCACCAGAGACCCAGTACTTC
few	TRBV7-8	TRBD1	TRBJ2-1	CASGQGGSYNEQFF	TGTGCCAGCGGACAGGGTGGCTCCTACAATGAGCAGTTCTTC
few	TRBV4-3	TRBD1	TRBJ2-4	CASSQEGQGVNIQYF	TGCGCCAGCAGCCAAGAGGGACAGGGGGTGAACATTCAGTACTTC
few	TRBV12-5	TRBD2	TRBJ2-3	CASGSSGGSTDTQYF	TGTGCTAGTGGTTCTAGCGGGGGAAGCACAGATACGCAGTATTTT
many	TRBV7-2	TRBD2	TRBJ2-1	CASSLGSSGSFIDEQFF	TGTGCCAGCAGCTTAGGGTCTAGCGGGAGCTTCATAGATGAGCAGTTCTTC
many	TRBV29-1	NA	TRBJ1-1	CSVEEGVGTEAFF	TGCAGCGTTGAAGAGGGGGTGGGTACTGAAGCTTTCTTT
NA	TRBV10-3	NA	TRBJ2-2	CAISEPGQGRTGELFF	TGTGCCATCAGTGAGCCGGGGCAGGGAAGGACCGGGGAGCTGTTTTTT
few	TRBV20-1	NA	TRBJ2-7	CSARYTGLYEQYF	TGCAGTGCTAGATACACGGGACTCTACGAGCAGTACTTC
few	TRBV6-1	NA	TRBJ2-1	CASSLPDGSSYNEQFF	TGTGCCAGCAGTTTGCCGGACGGGAGCTCCTACAATGAGCAGTTCTTC
few	TRBV5-1	NA	TRBJ2-4	CASSLGRTENIQYF	TGCGCCAGCAGCTTGGGCCGGACCGAAAACATTCAGTACTTC
many	TRBV20-1	NA	TRBJ2-3	CSASWGGSTDTQYF	TGCAGTGCTAGTTGGGGGGGCTCCACAGATACGCAGTATTTT
many	TRBV10-3	TRBD2	TRBJ2-3	CAIGRTSDTDTQYF	TGTGCCATCGGGAGGACTAGCGACACAGATACGCAGTATTTT
many	TRBV12-3/TRBV12-4	TRBD2	TRBJ2-7	CASSLAGPNYEQYF	TGTGCCAGCAGCCTAGCGGGCCCTAACTACGAGCAGTACTTC
NA	TRBV9	NA	TRBJ1-4	CASSTPGGKLFF	TGTGCCAGCAGCACACCCGGAGGTAAACTGTTTTTT
NA	TRBV12-3/TRBV12-4	TRBD2	TRBJ2-7	CASSIGLAGPYEQYF	TGTGCCAGCAGCATAGGACTAGCGGGACCCTACGAGCAGTACTTC
many	TRBV7-6	TRBD2	TRBJ2-3	CASSPHGPGTTSTDTQYF	TGTGCCAGCAGCCCCCACGGTCCCGGGACTACAAGCACAGATACGCAGTATTTT